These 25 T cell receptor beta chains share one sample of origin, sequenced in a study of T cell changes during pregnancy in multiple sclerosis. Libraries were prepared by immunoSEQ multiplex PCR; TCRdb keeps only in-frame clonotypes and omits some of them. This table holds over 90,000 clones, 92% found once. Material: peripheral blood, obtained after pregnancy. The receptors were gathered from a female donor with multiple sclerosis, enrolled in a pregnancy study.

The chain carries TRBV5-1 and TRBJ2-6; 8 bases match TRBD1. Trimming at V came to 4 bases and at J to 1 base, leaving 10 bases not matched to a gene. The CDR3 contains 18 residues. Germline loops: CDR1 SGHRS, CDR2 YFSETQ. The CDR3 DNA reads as TGCGCCAGCAGCCTAAAGGGACAGGCTGGGTCTGGGGCCAACGTCCTGACTTTC. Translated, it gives CASSLKGQAGSGANVLTF.

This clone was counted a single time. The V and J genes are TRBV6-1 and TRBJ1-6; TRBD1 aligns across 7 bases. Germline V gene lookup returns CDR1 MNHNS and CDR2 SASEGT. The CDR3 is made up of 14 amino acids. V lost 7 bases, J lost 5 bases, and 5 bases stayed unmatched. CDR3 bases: TGTGCCAGCACGGGACAGCGCCATAATTCACCCCTCCACTTT. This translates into CASTGQRHNSPLHF.

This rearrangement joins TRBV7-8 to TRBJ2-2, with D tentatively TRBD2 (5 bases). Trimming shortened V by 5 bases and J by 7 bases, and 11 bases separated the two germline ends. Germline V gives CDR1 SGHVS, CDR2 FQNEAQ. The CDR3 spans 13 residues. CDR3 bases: TGTGCCAGCAGCCCACTGGAGGTCGGGGAGCTGTTTTTT. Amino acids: CASSPLEVGELFF.

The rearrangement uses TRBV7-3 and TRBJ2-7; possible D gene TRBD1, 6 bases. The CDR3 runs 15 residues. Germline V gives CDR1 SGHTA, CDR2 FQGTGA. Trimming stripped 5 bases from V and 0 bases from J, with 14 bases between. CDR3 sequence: CASSPGQRSSYEQYF. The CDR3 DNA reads TGTGCCAGCAGCCCCGGACAGCGAAGCTCCTACGAGCAGTACTTC.

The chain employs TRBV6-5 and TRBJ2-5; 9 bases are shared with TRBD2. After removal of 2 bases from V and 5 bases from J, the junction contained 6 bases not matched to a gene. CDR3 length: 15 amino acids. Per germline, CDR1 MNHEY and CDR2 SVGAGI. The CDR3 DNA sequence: TGTGCCAGCAGTTACGGGGGGACTAGCAGGGAGACCCAGTACTTC. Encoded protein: CASSYGGTSRETQYF.

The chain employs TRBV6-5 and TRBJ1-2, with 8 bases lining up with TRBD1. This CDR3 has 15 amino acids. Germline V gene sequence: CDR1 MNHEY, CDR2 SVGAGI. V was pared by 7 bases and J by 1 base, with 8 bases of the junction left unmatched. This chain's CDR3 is CASIRDRTRNYGYTF. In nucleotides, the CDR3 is TGTGCCAGCATCCGGGACAGGACCCGTAACTATGGCTACACCTTC.

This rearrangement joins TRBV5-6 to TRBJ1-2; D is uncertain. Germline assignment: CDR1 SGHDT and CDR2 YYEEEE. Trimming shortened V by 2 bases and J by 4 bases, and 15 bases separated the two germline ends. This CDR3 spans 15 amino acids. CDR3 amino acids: CASSFGYRDPYGYTF. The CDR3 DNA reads TGTGCCAGCAGCTTCGGGTACCGAGATCCCTATGGCTACACCTTC.

The CDR3 spells CASSLRAGEGETQYF. The CDR3 nucleotides are TGTGCCAGCAGCTTACGAGCGGGGGAGGGGGAGACCCAGTACTTC. The rearrangement joins TRBV11-2 to TRBJ2-5, with TRBD2 matching 8 bases. Losses at the gene ends were 2 bases for V and 5 bases for J; bases not matched to a gene: 7. CDR3 length equals 15 residues. Germline values: CDR1 SGHAT, CDR2 FQNNGV.

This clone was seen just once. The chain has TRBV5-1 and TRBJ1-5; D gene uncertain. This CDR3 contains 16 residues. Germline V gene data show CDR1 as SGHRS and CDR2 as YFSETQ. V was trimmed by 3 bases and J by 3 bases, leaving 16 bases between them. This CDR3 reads CASSYLQRLLNQPQHF. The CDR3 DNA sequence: TGCGCCAGCAGCTATCTTCAGCGACTACTCAATCAGCCCCAGCATTTT. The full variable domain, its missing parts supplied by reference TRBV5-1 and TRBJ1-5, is KAGVTQTPRYLIKTRGQQVTLSCSPISGHRSVSWYQQTPGQGLQFLFEYFSETQRNKGNFPGRFSGRQFSNSRSEMNVSTLELGDSALYLCASSYLQRLLNQPQHFGDGTRLSIL.

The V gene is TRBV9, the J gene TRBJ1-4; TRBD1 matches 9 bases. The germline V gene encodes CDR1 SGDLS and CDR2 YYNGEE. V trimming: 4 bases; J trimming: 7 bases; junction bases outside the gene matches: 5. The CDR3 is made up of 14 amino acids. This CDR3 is CASSSDRGGEKLFF. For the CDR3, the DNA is TGTGCCAGCAGCTCGGACAGGGGAGGTGAAAAACTGTTTTTT.

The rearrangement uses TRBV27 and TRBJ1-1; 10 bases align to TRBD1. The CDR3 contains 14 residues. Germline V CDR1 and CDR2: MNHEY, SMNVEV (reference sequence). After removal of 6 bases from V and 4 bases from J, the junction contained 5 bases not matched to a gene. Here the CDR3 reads CASRRQGAVTEAFF. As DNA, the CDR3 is TGTGCCAGCAGGAGACAGGGGGCGGTCACTGAAGCTTTCTTT.

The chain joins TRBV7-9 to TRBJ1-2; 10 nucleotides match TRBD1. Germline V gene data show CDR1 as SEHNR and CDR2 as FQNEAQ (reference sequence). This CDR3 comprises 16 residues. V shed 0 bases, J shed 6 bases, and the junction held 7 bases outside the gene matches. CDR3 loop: CASSLAATGGVHGYTF. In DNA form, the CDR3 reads TGTGCCAGCAGCTTAGCTGCGACAGGGGGCGTCCATGGCTACACCTTC.

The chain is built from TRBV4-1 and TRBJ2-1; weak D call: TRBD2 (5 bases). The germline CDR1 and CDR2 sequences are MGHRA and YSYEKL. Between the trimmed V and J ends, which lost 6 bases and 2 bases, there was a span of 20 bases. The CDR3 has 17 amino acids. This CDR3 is CASRRLQEAAAYNEQFF. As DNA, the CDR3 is TGCGCCAGCAGGCGTCTCCAGGAGGCGGCCGCCTACAATGAGCAGTTCTTC.

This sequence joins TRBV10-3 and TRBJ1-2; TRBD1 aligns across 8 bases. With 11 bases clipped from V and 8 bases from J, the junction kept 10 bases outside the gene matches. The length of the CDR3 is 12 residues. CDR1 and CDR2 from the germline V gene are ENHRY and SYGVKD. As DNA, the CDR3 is TGTGCCGCCACCATGACAGGGGAAGGCTACACCTTC. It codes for CAATMTGEGYTF.

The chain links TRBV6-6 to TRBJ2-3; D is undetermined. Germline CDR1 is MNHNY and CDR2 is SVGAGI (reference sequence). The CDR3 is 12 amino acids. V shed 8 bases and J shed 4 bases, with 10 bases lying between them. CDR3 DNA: TGTGCCAGCCTCGGGTCCCCAGATACGCAGTATTTT. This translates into CASLGSPDTQYF.

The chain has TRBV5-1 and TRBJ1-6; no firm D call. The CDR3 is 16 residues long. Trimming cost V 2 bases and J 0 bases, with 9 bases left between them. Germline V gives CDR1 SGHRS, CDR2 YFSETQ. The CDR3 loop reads CASSLTADSYNSPLHF. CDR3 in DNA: TGCGCCAGCAGCTTAACAGCGGACTCCTATAATTCACCCCTCCACTTT.

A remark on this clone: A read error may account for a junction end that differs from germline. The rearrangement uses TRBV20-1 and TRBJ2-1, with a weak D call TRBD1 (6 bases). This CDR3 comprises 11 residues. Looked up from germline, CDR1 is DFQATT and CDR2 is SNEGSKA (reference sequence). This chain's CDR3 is CSASLRGHTVF. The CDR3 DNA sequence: TGCAGTGCTTCCCTTAGGGGACACACCGTCTTC.

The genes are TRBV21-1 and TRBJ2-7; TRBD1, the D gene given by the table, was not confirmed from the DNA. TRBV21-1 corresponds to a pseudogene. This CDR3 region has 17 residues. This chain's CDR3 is CASSIGHYPRPHYEQYF. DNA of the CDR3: TGTGCCAGCAGCATCGGACACTACCCCCGACCTCACTACGAGCAGTACTTC.

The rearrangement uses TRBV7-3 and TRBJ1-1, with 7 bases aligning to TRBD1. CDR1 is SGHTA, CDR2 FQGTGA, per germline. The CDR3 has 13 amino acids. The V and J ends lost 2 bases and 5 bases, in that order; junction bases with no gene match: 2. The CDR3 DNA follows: TGTGCCAGCAGCTTAGACAGGGTGACTGAAGCTTTCTTT. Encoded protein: CASSLDRVTEAFF.

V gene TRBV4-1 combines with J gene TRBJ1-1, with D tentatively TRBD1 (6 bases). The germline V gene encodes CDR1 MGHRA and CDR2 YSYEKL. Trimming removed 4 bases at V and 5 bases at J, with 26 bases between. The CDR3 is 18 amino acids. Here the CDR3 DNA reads TGCGCCAGCAGCCTTCGGATCGCCGGGACAAAAATTGGAACTGAAGCTTTCTTT. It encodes CASSLRIAGTKIGTEAFF.

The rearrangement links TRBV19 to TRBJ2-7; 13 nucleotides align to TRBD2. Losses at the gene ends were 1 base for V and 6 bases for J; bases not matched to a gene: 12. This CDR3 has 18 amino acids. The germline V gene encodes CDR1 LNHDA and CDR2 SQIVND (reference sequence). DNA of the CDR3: TGTGCCAGTAGTATAGCCCCTGAACTAGCGGGAGGGCCCGGCGAGCAGTACTTC. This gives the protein CASSIAPELAGGPGEQYF.

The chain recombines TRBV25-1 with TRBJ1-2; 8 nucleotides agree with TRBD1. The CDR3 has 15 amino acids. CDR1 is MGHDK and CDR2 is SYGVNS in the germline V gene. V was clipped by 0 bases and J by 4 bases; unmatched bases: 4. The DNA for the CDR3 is TGTGCCAGCAGTGAATATCCAGGGGGCGCCTATGGCTACACCTTC. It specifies CASSEYPGGAYGYTF.

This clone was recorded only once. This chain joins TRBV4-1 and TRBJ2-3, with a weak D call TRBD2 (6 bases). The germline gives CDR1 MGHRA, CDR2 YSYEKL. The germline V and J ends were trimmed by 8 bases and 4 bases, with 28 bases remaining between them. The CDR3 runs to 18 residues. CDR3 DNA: TGCGCCAGCGCCCCGGTAGGGCGGGGCAGGAGGGGAGCAGATACGCAGTATTTT. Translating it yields CASAPVGRGRRGADTQYF.

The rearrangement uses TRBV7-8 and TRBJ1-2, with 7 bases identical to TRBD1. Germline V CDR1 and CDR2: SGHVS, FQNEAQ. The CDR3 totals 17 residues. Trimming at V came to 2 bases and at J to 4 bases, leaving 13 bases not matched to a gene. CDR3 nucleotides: TGTGCCAGCAGCTTAATCAGGCAGGGGGGAAGTGGCTATGGCTACACCTTC. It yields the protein CASSLIRQGGSGYGYTF.

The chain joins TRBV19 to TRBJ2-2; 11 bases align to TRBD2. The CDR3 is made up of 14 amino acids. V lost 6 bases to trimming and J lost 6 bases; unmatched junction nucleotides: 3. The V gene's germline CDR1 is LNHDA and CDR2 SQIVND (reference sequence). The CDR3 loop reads CASRVLAGAGELFF. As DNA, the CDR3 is TGTGCCAGTAGGGTACTAGCGGGGGCCGGGGAGCTGTTTTTT.